The 6 T cell receptor beta chains below all came from one sample that was sequenced in a study of T-cell memory formation after mild COVID-19. TCRdb analysed the 5' RACE reads with MiXCR anew, one entry per CDR3 protein. Of roughly 110,000 distinct CDR3 sequences detected, under 15% appear once; the ten largest clones hold around 43%. Material: PBMCs or a T cell subset sorted from them (not recorded which). The source is a man between 18 and 29 years old who had mild COVID-19 (a few samples of this study predate the infection). Cell type and time point are not known.

The rearrangement uses TRBV7-9 and TRBJ1-1, with 7 bases identical to TRBD1. This CDR3 region has 15 residues. J was trimmed by 5 bases and V by 5 bases; bases with no gene match: 11. Per the germline V gene, CDR1 is SEHNR and CDR2 is FQNEAQ (reference sequence). This CDR3 is CASSPFLGGMTEAFF. In nucleotides, the CDR3 is TGTGCCAGCAGCCCCTTTTTAGGGGGCATGACTGAAGCTTTCTTT.

This clonotype was observed a handful of times. The chain joins TRBV6-2 or TRBV6-3 to TRBJ2-7; D possibly matches TRBD1 or TRBD2 (5 bases each). In germline, CDR1 is MNHEY, CDR2 SVGEGT. V gave up 5 bases and J gave up 6 bases, with 17 bases separating them. This CDR3 comprises 14 residues. The CDR3 DNA sequence: TGTGCCAGCAGTCCAGGGACCGGTACGCGCGAGCAGTACGTC. Amino acid sequence: CASSPGTGTREQYV.

This clonotype was counted only a few times. This chain links TRBV15 with TRBJ2-2; possible D gene TRBD1, 6 bases. V was trimmed by 0 bases and J by 7 bases, leaving 18 bases between them. From germline, CDR1 is LNHNV and CDR2 YYDKDF (reference sequence). The CDR3 length is 17 residues. CDR3 loop: CATSRDRSRGRVGELFF. CDR3 in DNA: TGTGCCACCAGCAGAGATCGTAGCAGGGGACGTGTCGGGGAGCTGTTTTTT.

The chain has TRBV4-3 and TRBJ2-7; D tentatively fits TRBD1 or TRBD2 (6 bases each). CDR1 is LGHNA, CDR2 YSLEER, per germline. V was shortened by 6 bases and J by 5 bases, with 14 bases between the two germline ends. The CDR3 runs 13 residues. CDR3 protein: CASSPGAFNEQYF. CDR3 sequence (DNA): TGCGCCAGCAGTCCGGGGGCGTTCAACGAGCAGTACTTC.

Only a few counts were recorded for this clonotype. This rearrangement joins TRBV12-3 or TRBV12-4 to TRBJ2-5; D is undetermined. CDR3 length: 14 residues. The V end was cut by 3 bases, the J end by 5 bases, with 13 bases between. The CDR3 nucleotides read TGTGCCAGCAGTTTTAGGGAAATTACTGAGACCCAGTACTTC. Amino acid sequence: CASSFREITETQYF.

This clonotype showed up just a few times. As DNA, the CDR3 is TGCAGTGCTAGAGTTGGGTTCTACGAGCAGTACGTC. This sequence encodes CSARVGFYEQYV. The rearrangement joins TRBV20-1 to TRBJ2-7; the D is unclear. The CDR3 length is 12 residues. With 1 base removed from V and 3 bases from J, the gap between germline ends came to 7 bases. The germline gives CDR1 DFQATT, CDR2 SNEGSKA (reference sequence).